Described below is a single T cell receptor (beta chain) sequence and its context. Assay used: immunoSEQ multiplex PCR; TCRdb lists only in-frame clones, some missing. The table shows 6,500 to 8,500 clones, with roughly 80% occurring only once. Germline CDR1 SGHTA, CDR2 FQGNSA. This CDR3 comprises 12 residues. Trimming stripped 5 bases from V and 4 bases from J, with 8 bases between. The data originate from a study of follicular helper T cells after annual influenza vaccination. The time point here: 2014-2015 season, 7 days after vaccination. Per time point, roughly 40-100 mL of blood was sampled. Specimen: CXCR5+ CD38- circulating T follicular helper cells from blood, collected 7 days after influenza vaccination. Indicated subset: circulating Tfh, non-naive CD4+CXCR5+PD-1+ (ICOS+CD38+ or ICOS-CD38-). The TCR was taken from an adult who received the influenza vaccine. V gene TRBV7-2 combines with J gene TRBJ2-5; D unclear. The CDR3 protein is CASSQDTETQYF. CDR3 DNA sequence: TGTGCCAGCAGCCAAGATACAGAGACCCAGTACTTC.